The T cell receptor (beta chain) under discussion was sequenced for a study of response to subunit inactivated influenza vaccine. Germline V lookup: CDR1 DFQATT, CDR2 SNEGSKA (reference sequence). The germline V and J ends were trimmed by 5 bases and 13 bases, with 15 bases remaining between them. CDR3 length equals 11 residues. TCRdb reprocessed the RT-PCR reads via MiXCR and lists one record per CDR3 protein. The sample shows some 800,000 distinct CDR3 sequences, 21% of them seen only once. This sequence originates from a man aged 45-60 years who received an inactivated influenza vaccine. Sequences were derived from PBMCs from blood, sampled around 5 days after vaccination. The V and J genes are TRBV20-1 and TRBJ2-1; D may be TRBD2 (6 bases). Written as DNA, the CDR3 is TGCAGTGCTTGGGACTCCCCTACCCAGTTCTTC. As protein: CSAWDSPTQFF.